These T cell receptor beta chains were read from a single sample in a study of T cells after yellow fever vaccination. One entry per CDR3 protein, called by TCRdb with MiXCR from the 5' RACE reads. The sample lists 450,000 to 600,000 distinct CDR3 sequences, 13% occurring once. The sequencing here drew on PBMCs, taken on the day of the yellow fever booster vaccination. The receptors were sampled from a man aged 25 to 40 who received the YFV17D yellow fever vaccine. Each CDR3 is given with its conserved first and last residue. A D gene is named only where the DNA matches it firmly. Only part of the rows carry a size: once, few, many, or a class if the clone is expanded.

size	V	J	D	CDR3	DNA
many	TRBV4-3	TRBJ1-2	TRBD1	CASSPRGGYGYTF	TGTGCCAGCAGCCCCAGGGGGGGCTATGGCTACACCTTC
.	TRBV10-3	TRBJ2-7	.	CAIRETVGYEQYF	TGTGCCATCAGGGAGACAGTTGGCTACGAGCAGTACTTC
many	TRBV12-3/TRBV12-4	TRBJ2-2	TRBD1	CASSRDRTAGWNTGELFF	TGTGCCAGCAGCCGGGACAGGACGGCGGGTTGGAACACCGGGGAGCTGTTTTTT
few	TRBV20-1	TRBJ2-1	TRBD2	CSAPDGAGVNNEQFF	TGCAGTGCTCCAGATGGTGCGGGAGTCAATAATGAGCAGTTCTTC
.	TRBV19	TRBJ2-4	.	CASSALTNEGKNIQYF	TGTGCCAGTAGTGCCTTGACGAATGAGGGGAAAAACATTCAGTACTTC
.	TRBV4-2	TRBJ1-2	.	CASSPAVLCYTF	TGTGCCAGCAGCCCCGCGGTACTCTGCTACACCTTC
few	TRBV20-1	TRBJ2-1	.	CSARVRVSYNEQFF	TGCAGTGCTAGGGTCCGCGTCTCCTACAATGAGCAGTTCTTC
few	TRBV3-1	TRBJ2-1	TRBD2	CASSPGLAGGGNEQFF	TGTGCCAGCAGCCCGGGACTAGCGGGAGGAGGGAATGAGCAGTTCTTC
many	TRBV6-5	TRBJ2-5	.	CASSYSRGSPGETQYF	TGTGCCAGCAGTTACTCCCGAGGGAGCCCGGGAGAGACCCAGTACTTC
.	TRBV7-3	TRBJ2-2	.	CASSLSGVTGELFF	TGTGCCAGCAGCTTATCGGGGGTCACCGGGGAGCTGTTTTTT
few	TRBV6-5	TRBJ2-7	.	CASSNRRGEQYF	TGTGCCAGCAGCAACAGGCGGGGCGAGCAGTACTTC
few	TRBV19	TRBJ2-5	.	CAARGTLRRRAQYF	TGTGCCGCAAGGGGGACTCTGAGAAGACGAGCCCAGTACTTC
many	TRBV5-1	TRBJ1-1	.	CASSPRANTEAFF	TGCGCCAGCAGCCCCCGAGCGAACACTGAAGCTTTCTTT
few	TRBV6-5	TRBJ2-1	.	CASRDSGTPYNEQFF	TGTGCCAGCAGGGACTCCGGGACACCCTACAATGAGCAGTTCTTC
.	TRBV10-3	TRBJ1-5	.	CAISEGYSNQPQHF	TGTGCCATCAGTGAGGGGTATAGCAATCAGCCCCAGCATTTT
many	TRBV9	TRBJ2-7	.	CASSDGPSSYEQYF	TGTGCCAGCAGCGACGGACCGAGCTCCTACGAGCAGTACTTC
.	TRBV11-2	TRBJ2-3	.	CATPPPGRTDTQYF	TGTGCCACCCCCCCCCCGGGGCGGACAGATACGCAGTATTTT
.	TRBV28	TRBJ2-5	.	CASSLRQSQETQYF	TGTGCCAGCAGTTTGCGGCAGAGCCAAGAGACCCAGTACTTC
few	TRBV7-2	TRBJ1-4	.	CASSPSGRRAPAELFF	TGTGCCAGCAGTCCTTCAGGGAGGCGGGCCCCTGCGGAACTGTTTTTT
.	TRBV20-1	TRBJ2-1	.	CSASELIQKVDEQFF	TGCAGTGCTAGTGAGTTGATACAAAAGGTCGATGAGCAGTTCTTC
few	TRBV7-9	TRBJ2-5	.	CASSVVLETQYF	TGTGCCAGCAGCGTAGTGTTGGAGACCCAGTACTTC
.	TRBV7-2	TRBJ1-2	.	CASSPQRVRAEDGYTF	TGTGCCAGCAGCCCGCAGAGGGTTCGGGCAGAGGATGGCTACACCTTC
.	TRBV6-1	TRBJ1-1	TRBD1	CASIDGQGQGNTEAFF	TGTGCCAGCATCGACGGACAGGGGCAGGGAAACACTGAAGCTTTCTTT
.	TRBV19	TRBJ2-2	TRBD1	CASSTGQSTGELFF	TGTGCCAGTAGTACGGGACAGAGCACCGGGGAGCTGTTTTTT
many	TRBV12-3/TRBV12-4	TRBJ2-1	TRBD1	CASSQQGAGSNEQFF	TGTGCCAGCAGTCAGCAGGGGGCGGGATCCAATGAGCAGTTCTTC
.	TRBV7-6	TRBJ2-3	TRBD2	CASSGTSGEGTDTQYF	TGTGCCAGCAGCGGGACTAGCGGTGAGGGCACAGATACGCAGTATTTT
few	TRBV7-2	TRBJ1-2	.	CASSSPTVAGWGYTF	TGTGCCAGCAGCTCCCCGACGGTGGCAGGATGGGGCTACACCTTC
few	TRBV24-1	TRBJ2-7	.	CATSLGRIHEQYF	TGTGCCACCAGTTTGGGACGAATCCACGAGCAGTACTTC
few	TRBV24-1	TRBJ2-3	TRBD2	CATSDSSGRLDTQYF	TGTGCCACCAGTGATTCTAGCGGGAGGCTAGATACGCAGTATTTT
few	TRBV30	TRBJ1-2	TRBD1	CASPDRANYGYTF	TGTGCCTCACCAGACAGGGCGAACTATGGCTACACCTTC
few	TRBV7-2	TRBJ2-1	TRBD2	CASSLDGLVAYNEQFF	TGTGCCAGCAGCTTAGATGGACTAGTGGCCTACAATGAGCAGTTCTTC
.	TRBV20-1	TRBJ1-2	.	CSAQPGPRGYGYTF	TGCAGTGCACAACCGGGCCCACGGGGCTATGGCTACACCTTC
.	TRBV4-3	TRBJ2-1	.	CASSQDQFPGNEQFF	TGCGCCAGCAGCCAAGATCAATTTCCCGGGAATGAGCAGTTCTTC
few	TRBV7-2	TRBJ2-7	.	CASSLAHLVYEQYF	TGTGCCAGCAGCTTAGCCCACCTAGTCTACGAGCAGTACTTC
.	TRBV5-4	TRBJ1-1	TRBD1	CASSLDRGQSEAFF	TGTGCCAGCAGCTTGGACAGGGGGCAGTCTGAAGCTTTCTTT
many	TRBV7-9	TRBJ2-7	.	CASSSRTVSYEQYF	TGTGCCAGCAGCTCAAGGACAGTCTCCTACGAGCAGTACTTC